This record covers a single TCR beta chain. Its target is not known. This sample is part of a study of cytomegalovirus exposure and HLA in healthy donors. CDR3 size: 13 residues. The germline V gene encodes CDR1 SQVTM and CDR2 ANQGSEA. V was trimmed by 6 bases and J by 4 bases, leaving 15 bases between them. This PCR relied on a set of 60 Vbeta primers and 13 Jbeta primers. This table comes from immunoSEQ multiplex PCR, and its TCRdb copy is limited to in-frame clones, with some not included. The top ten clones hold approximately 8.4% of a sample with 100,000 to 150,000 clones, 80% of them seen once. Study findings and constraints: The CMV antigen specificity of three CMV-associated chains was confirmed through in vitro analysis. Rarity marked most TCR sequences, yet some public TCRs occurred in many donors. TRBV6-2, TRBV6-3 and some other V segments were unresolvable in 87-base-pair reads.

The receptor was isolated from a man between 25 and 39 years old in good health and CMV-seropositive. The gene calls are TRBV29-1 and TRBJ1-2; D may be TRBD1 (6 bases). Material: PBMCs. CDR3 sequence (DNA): TGCAGCGTAGTCCGACAGGCTTCCTATGGCTACACCTTC. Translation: CSVVRQASYGYTF.